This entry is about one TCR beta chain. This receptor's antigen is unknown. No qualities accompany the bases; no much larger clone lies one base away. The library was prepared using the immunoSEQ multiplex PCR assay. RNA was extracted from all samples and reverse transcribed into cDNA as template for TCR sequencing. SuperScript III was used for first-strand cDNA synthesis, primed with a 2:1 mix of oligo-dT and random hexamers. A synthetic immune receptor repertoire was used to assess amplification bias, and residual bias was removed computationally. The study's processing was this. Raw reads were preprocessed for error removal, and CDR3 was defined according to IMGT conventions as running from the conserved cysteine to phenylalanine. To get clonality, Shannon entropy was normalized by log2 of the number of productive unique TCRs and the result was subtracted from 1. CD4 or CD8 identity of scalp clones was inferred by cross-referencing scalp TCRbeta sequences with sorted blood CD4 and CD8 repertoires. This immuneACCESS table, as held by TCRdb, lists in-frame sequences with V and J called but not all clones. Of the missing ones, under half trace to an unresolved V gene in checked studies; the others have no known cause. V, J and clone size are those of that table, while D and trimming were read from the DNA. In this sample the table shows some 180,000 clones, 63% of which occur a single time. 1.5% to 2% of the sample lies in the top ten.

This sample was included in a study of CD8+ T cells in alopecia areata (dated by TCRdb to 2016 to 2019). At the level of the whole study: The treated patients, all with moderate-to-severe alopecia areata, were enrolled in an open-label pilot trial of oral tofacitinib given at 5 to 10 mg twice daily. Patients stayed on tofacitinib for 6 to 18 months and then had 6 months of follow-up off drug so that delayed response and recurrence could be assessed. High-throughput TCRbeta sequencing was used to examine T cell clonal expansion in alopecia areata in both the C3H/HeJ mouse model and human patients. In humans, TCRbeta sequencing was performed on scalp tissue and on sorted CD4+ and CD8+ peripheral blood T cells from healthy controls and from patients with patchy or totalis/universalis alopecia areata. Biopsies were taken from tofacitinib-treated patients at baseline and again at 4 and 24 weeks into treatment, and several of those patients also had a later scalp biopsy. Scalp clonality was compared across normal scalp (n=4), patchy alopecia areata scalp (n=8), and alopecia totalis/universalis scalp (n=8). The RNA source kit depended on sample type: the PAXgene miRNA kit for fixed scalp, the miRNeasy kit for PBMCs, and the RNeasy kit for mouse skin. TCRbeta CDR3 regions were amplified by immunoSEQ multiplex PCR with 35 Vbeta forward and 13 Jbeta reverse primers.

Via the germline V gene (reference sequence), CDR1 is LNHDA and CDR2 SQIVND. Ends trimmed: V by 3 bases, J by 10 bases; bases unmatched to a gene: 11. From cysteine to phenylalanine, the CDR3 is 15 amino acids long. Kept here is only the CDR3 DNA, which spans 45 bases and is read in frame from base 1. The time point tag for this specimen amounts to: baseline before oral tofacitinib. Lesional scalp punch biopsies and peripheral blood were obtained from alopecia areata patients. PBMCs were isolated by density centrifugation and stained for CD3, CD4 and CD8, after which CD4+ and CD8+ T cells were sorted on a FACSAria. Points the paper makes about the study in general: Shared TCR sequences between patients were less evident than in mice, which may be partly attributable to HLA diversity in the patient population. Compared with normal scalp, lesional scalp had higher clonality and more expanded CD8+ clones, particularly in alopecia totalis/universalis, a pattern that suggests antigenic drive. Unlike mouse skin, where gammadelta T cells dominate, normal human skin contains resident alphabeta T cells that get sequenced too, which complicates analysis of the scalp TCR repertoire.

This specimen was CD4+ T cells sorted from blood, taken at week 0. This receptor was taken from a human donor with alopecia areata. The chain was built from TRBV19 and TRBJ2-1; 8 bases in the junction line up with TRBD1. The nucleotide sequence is TGTGCCAGTAGTATCCTACAGGGGGATACAGGGGAGCAGTTCTTC. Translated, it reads CASSILQGDTGEQFF.